This T cell receptor (beta chain) was recorded in a study of CD8 T cells in Susac syndrome. TCR beta sequencing was performed on blood CD8+ and CD4+ T cells. The authors reverse transcribed about 0.5 to 1 ug RNA with random hexamers. TCRdb re-analysed the immunoSEQ multiplex PCR reads in MiXCR, keeping a single row per CDR3 protein. The data show almost 450,000 distinct CDR3 sequences, about 85% seen once. In germline, CDR1 is MGHRA, CDR2 YSYEKL. V shed 1 base and J 6 bases; nucleotides not matched to a gene: 9. The CDR3 has 16 amino acids. The sequence was obtained from a human donor with multiple sclerosis. Source material: CD8+ T cells from PBMCs. The chain recombines TRBV4-1 with TRBJ1-2, with TRBD1 matching 9 bases. The CDR3 reads CASSQVVTGGANGYTF. As DNA, the CDR3 is TGCGCCAGCAGCCAAGTAGTAACAGGGGGCGCGAATGGCTACACCTTC.